The sequence of this T cell receptor (beta chain) was determined in a study of shared clonotypes between healthy human individuals. TCRdb's table, derived via immunoSEQ multiplex PCR, lists solely in-frame clones and lacks some. The sample has about 2.4 million clones, roughly 93% seen once; the top ten hold 0.36%. Germline assignment: CDR1 SNHLY and CDR2 FYNNEI. With V trimmed by 3 bases and J by 3 bases, 9 bases remained unmatched. The CDR3 has 16 amino acids. The table lists this clone with a count of one. Its antigen is currently unknown. Points from the study as a whole: Estimated richness values were generally larger in naive subsets than in memory subsets. All-four-donor shared clonotypes had higher generation probabilities than non-shared clonotypes did.

Adults of Caucasian background living in Nashville, Tennessee made up all donors. The authors divided CD4+ cells into CD45RA+ naive and CD45RA-negative memory subsets. The sequenced material came from naive CD4+ T cells from PBMCs. Subset of the sample: CD45RA+ positively selected. This TCR was recovered from a man aged 18 to 30 in good health. Some clones in this sample may be carry-over from other donors' samples. The chain couples TRBV2 to TRBJ2-7; TRBD1 agrees at 9 bases. The CDR3 coding sequence is TGTGCCAGCAGTGATGGCGTGGACAGGGGAAGCTACGAGCAGTACTTC. Translating gives CASSDGVDRGSYEQYF.